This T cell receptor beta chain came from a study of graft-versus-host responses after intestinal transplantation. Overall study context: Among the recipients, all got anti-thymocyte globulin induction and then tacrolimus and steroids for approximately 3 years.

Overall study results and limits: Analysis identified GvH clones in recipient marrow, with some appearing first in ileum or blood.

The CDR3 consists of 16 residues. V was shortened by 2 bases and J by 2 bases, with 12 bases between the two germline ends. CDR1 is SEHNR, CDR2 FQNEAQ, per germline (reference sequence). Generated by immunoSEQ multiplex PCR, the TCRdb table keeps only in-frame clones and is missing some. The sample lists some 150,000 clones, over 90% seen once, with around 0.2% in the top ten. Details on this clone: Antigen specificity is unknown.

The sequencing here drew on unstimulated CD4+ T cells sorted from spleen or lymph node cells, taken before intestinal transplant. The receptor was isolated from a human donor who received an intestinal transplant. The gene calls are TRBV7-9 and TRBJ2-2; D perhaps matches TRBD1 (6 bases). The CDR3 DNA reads TGTGCCAGCAGCTTAATTTGGGGGCGCAACACCGGGGAGCTGTTTTTT. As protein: CASSLIWGRNTGELFF. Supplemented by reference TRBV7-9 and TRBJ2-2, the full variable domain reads DTGVSQNPRHKITKRGQNVTFRCDPISEHNRLYWYRQTLGQGPEFLTYFQNEAQLEKSRLLSDRFSAERPKGSFSTLEIQRTEQGDSAMYLCASSLIWGRNTGELFFGEGSRLTVL.